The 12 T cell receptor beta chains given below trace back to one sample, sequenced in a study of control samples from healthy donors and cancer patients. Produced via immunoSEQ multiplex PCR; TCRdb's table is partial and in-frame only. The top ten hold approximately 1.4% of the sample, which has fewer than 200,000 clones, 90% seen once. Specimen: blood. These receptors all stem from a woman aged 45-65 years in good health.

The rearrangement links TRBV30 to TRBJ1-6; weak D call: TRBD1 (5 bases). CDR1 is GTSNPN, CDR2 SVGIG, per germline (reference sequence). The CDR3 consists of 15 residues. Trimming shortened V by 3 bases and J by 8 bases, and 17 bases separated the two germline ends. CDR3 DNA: TGTGCCTGGAGCCCGGACATCCTAAACGATTCACCCCTCCACTTT. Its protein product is CAWSPDILNDSPLHF.

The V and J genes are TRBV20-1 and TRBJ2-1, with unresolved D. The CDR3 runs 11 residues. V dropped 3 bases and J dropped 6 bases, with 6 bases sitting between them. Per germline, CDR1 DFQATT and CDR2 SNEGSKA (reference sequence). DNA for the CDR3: TGCAGTGCTAGGGATCCCAATGAGCAGTTCTTC. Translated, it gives CSARDPNEQFF.

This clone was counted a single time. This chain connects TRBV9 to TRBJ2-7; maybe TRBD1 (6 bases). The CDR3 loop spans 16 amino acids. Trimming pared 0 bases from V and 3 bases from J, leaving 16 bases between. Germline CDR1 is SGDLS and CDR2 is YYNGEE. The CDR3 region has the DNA TGTGCCAGCAGCGTAGCCCAAGGGGGTCCCAGCTACGAGCAGTACTTC. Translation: CASSVAQGGPSYEQYF.

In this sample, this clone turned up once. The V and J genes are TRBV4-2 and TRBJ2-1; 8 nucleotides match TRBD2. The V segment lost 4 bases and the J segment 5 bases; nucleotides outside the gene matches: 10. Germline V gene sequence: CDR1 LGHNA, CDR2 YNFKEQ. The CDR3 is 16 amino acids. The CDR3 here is CASSRPPGLGDNEQFF. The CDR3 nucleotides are TGTGCCAGCAGCCGCCCGCCGGGACTAGGGGACAATGAGCAGTTCTTC.

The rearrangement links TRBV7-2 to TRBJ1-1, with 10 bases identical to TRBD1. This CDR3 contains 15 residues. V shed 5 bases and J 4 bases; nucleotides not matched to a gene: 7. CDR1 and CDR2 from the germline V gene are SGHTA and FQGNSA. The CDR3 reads CASSLGQGWATEAFF. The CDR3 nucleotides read TGTGCCAGCAGCCTGGGACAGGGGTGGGCCACTGAAGCTTTCTTT.

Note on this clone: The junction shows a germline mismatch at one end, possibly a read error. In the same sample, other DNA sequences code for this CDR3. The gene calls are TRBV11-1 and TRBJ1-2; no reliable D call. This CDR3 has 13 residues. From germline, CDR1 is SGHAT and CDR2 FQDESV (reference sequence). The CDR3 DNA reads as TGTGCCAGCAGATTAGGCCCTTTGTTCGGCTACACCTTC. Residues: CASRLGPLFGYTF.

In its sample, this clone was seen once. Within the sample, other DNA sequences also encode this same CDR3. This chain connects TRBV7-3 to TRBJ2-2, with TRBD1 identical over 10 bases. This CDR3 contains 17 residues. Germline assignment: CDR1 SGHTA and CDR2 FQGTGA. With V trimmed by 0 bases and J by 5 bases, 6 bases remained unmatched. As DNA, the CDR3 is TGTGCCAGCAGCTTAACCCCCCGACAGGGGGCAACCGGGGAGCTGTTTTTT. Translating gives CASSLTPRQGATGELFF.

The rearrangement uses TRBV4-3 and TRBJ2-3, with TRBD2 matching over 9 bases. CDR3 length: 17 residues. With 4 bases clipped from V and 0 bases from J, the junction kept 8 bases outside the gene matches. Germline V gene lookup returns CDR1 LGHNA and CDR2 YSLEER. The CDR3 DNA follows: TGCGCCAGCAGCCGGGGATTAGCGGGGGCCAGCACAGATACGCAGTATTTT. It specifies CASSRGLAGASTDTQYF.

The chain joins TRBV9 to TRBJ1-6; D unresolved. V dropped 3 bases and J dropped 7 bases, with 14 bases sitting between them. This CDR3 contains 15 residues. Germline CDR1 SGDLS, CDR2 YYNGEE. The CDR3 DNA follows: TGTGCCAGCAGCGCCAACAGCGGCTCAAATTCACCCCTCCACTTT. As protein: CASSANSGSNSPLHF. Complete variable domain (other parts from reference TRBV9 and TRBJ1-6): DSGVTQTPKHLITATGQRVTLRCSPRSGDLSVYWYQQSLDQGLQFLIQYYNGEERAKGNILERFSAQQFPDLHSELNLSSLELGDSALYFCASSANSGSNSPLHFGNGTRLTVT.

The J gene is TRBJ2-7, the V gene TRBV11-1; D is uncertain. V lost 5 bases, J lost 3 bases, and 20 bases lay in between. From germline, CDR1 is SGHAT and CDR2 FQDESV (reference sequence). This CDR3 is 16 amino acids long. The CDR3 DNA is TGTGCCAGCAGCCTCTCTAGTGGTGTAGGAAACTACGAGCAGTACTTC. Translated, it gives CASSLSSGVGNYEQYF. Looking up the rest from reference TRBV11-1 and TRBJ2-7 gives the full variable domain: EAEVAQSPRYKITEKSQAVAFWCDPISGHATLYWYRQILGQGPELLVQFQDESVVDDSQLPKDRFSAERLKGVDSTLKIQPAELGDSAMYLCASSLSSGVGNYEQYFGPGTRLTVT.

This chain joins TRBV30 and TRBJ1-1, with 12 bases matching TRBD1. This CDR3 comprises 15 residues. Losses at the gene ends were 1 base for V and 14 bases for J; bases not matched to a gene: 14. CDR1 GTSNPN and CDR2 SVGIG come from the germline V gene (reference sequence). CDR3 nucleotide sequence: TGTGCCTGGAGTGCACCCGGGACAGGGGGCCTGGGGGGGTTCTTT. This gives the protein CAWSAPGTGGLGGFF.

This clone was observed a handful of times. CDR3 amino acids: CASSSYRGANEKLFF. The CDR3 DNA sequence: TGTGCCAGCAGCTCCTACAGGGGAGCTAATGAAAAACTGTTTTTT. V usage is TRBV7-9 and J usage is TRBJ1-4; TRBD1 matches 7 bases. Germline V CDR1 and CDR2: SEHNR, FQNEAQ (reference sequence). The trim removed 4 bases at V and 3 bases at J, leaving 5 bases unmatched. This CDR3 contains 15 residues.